The T cell receptor beta chain described here comes from a study of naive and memory T cell subsets. General observations from the study: This RNA-based method may be sensitive to activation-related transcript changes.

Amplification of ligated cDNA took four PCR rounds with SP2 and nested alpha and beta constant primers. For blood and skin samples, reverse transcription used TCR alpha and beta constant primers. TCRdb reprocessed the 5' RACE reads via MiXCR and lists one record per CDR3 protein. Counted here are 55,000 to 65,000 distinct CDR3 sequences, 6% to 8.5% occurring once; the ten biggest clones make up 15% to 20%. With 5 bases clipped from V and 1 base from J, the junction kept 7 bases outside the gene matches. The CDR3 extends over 15 amino acids. In germline, CDR1 is LNHDA, CDR2 SQIVND (reference sequence). Remarks on this clonotype: Its antigen is not known.

A UMI-containing oligonucleotide was joined by 3' ligation to the TCR cDNA template. Unsorted total RNA, about 1 to 1000 ng, was DNase treated before reverse transcription. V usage is TRBV19 and J usage is TRBJ1-1, with 7 bases matching TRBD1. The source of this sequence is a female donor in good health. CDR3 nucleotides: TGTGCCAGTAGTCTTCAGGGACAGCGGAACACTGAAGCTTTCTTT. This codes for CASSLQGQRNTEAFF.